The clone carrying this T cell receptor beta chain was picked up many times. As yet, its antigen is unknown. This record belongs to a study of tumor-infiltrating lymphocytes in primary liver carcinoma. Overall study context: The patients comprised men and women between the ages of 30 and 69 years.

For blood RNA, unsorted whole blood served as the source, and germline DNA was extracted too. Study-level points and caveats: When set against blood, tumors had a significantly higher top-250-clone fraction (p = 0.039). Tumor-adjacent and tumor-blood pairs shared less of their repertoires than tumor region pairs shared.

Synthesis of TCR beta cDNA was carried out from about 500 ng total RNA with a constant-region primer. Slightly modified ARM-PCR served as the procedure for the TCR beta libraries. These libraries came from three rounds of nested multiplex PCR. TCRdb redid the calling of the multiplex PCR reads with MiXCR, one entry per CDR3 protein. The table lists 300,000 to 350,000 distinct CDR3 sequences, 65% of them singletons. This receptor was identified in a man aged 35 to 55 with primary liver carcinoma and hepatitis B virus infection. Sequences were obtained from peripheral blood.

This CDR3 is CASSFESVSSYEQYF. CDR3 bases: TGTGCCAGCAGCTTTGAAAGTGTTAGCTCCTACGAGCAGTACTTC. The chain couples TRBV11-2 to TRBJ2-7; D ambiguous. The germline V gene encodes CDR1 SGHAT and CDR2 FQNNGV. Trimming removed 3 bases from V and 0 bases from J, with 12 bases in between. The CDR3 covers 15 residues.